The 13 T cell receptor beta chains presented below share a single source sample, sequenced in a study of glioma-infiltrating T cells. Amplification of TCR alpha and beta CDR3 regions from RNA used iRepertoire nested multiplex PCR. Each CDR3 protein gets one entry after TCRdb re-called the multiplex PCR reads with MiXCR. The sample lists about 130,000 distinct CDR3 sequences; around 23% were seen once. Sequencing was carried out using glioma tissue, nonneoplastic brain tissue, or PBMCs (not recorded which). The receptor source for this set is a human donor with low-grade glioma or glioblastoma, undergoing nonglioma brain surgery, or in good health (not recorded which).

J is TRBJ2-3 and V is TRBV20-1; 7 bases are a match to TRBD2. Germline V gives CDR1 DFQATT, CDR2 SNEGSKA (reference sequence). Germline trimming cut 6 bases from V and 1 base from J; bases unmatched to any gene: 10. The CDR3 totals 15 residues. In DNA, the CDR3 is TGCAGTGCGAGGGGAGGGTTTGAGGGCACAGATACGCAGTATTTT. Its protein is CSARGGFEGTDTQYF.

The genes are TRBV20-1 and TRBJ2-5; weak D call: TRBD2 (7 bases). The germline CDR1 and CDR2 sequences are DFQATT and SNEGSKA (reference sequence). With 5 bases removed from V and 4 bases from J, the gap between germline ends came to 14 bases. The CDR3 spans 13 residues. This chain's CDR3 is CSAPTRGAETQYF. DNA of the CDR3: TGCAGTGCTCCGACCCGGGGGGCAGAGACCCAGTACTTC.

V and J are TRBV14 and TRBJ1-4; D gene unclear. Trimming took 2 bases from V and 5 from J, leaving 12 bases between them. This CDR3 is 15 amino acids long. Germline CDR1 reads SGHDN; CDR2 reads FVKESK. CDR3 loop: CASSQIGIKNEKLFF. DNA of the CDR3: TGTGCCAGCAGCCAAATCGGGATTAAGAATGAAAAACTGTTTTTT.

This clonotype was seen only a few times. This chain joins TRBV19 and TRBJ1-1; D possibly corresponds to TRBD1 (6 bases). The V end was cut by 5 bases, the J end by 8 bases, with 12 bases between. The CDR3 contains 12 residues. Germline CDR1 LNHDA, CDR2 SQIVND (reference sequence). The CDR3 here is CASSLGAVEAFF. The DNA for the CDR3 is TGTGCCAGTAGTCTGGGGGCGGTGGAAGCTTTCTTT. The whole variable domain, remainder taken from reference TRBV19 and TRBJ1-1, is DGGITQSPKYLFRKEGQNVTLSCEQNLNHDAMYWYRQDPGQGLRLIYYSQIVNDFQKGDIAEGYSVSREKKESFPLTVTSAQKNPTAFYLCASSLGAVEAFFGQGTRLTVV.

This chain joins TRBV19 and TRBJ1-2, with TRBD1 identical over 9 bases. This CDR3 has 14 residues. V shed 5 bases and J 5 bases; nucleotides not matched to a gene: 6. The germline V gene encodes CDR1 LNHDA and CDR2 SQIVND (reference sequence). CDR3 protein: CASSVPTGGYGYTF. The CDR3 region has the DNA TGTGCCAGTAGTGTGCCGACAGGGGGGTATGGCTACACCTTC.

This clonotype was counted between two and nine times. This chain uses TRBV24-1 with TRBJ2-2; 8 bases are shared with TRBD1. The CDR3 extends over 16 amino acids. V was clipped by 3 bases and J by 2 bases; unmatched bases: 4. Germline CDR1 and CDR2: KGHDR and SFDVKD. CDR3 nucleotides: TGTGCCACCAGTGATACAGGGGGGATCAACACCGGGGAGCTGTTTTTT. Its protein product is CATSDTGGINTGELFF.

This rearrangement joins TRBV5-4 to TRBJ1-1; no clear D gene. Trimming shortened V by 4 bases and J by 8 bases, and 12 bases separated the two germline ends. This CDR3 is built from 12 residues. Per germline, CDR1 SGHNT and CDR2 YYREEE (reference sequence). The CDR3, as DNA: TGTGCCAGCAGCCCGGATGGATGGGAAGCTTTCTTT. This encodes CASSPDGWEAFF.

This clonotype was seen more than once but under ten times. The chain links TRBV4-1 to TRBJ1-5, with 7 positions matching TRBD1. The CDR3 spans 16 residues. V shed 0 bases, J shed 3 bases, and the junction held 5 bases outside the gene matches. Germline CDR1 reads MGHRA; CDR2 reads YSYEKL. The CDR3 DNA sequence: TGCGCCAGCAGCCAAGAGGGACAGCCCTTCAATCAGCCCCAGCATTTT. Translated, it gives CASSQEGQPFNQPQHF.

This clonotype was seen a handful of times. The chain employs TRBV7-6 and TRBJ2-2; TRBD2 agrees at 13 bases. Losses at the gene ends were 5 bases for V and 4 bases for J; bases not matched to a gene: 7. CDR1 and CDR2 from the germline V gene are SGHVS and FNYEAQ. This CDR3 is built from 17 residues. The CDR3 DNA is TGTGCCAGCAGCCCGGGGACTAGCGGGGTCCCCACCGGGGAGCTGTTTTTT. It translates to CASSPGTSGVPTGELFF.

CDR3 amino acids: CASSEPGGGTIYF. Written as DNA, the CDR3 is TGTGCCAGCAGTGAACCCGGGGGTGGCACCATATATTTT. The genes are TRBV25-1 and TRBJ1-3, with a weak D call TRBD1 (5 bases). V was pared by 2 bases and J by 9 bases, with 11 bases between. The CDR3 runs to 13 residues. Per germline, CDR1 MGHDK and CDR2 SYGVNS.

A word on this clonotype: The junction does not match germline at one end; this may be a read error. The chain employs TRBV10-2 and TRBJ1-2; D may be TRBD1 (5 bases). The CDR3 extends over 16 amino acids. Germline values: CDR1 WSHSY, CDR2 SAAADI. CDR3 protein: CASSQWPRQLFYGYTF. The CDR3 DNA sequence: TGTGCCAGCAGCCAATGGCCTCGACAGCTCTTCTATGGCTACACCTTC.

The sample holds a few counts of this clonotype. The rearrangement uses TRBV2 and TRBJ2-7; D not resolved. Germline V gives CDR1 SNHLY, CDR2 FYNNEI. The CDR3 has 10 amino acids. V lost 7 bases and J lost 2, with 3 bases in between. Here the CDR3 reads CASKTYEQYV. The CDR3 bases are TGTGCCAGCAAAACCTACGAGCAGTACGTC.

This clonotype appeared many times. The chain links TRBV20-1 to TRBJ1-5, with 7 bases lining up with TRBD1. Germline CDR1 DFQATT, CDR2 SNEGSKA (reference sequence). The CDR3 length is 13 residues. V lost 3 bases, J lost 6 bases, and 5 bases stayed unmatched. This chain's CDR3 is CSASRQGFQPQHF. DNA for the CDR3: TGCAGTGCTAGCCGACAGGGATTTCAGCCCCAGCATTTT.